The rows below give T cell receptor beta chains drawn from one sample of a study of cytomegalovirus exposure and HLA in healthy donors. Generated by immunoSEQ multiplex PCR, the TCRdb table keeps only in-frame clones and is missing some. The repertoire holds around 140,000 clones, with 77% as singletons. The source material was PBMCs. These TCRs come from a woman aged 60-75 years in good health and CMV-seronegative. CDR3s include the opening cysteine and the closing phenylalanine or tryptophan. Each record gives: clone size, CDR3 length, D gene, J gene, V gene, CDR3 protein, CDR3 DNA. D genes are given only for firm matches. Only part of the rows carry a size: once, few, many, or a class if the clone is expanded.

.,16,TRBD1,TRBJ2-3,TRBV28,CASSPTGARRTDTQYF,TGTGCCAGCAGCCCAACAGGGGCCCGCCGTACAGATACGCAGTATTTT
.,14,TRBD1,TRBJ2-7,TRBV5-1,CASRPDRGQYEQYF,TGCGCCAGCAGGCCCGACAGGGGGCAATACGAGCAGTACTTC
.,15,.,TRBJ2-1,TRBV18,CASSPTGLGYNEQFF,TGTGCCAGCTCACCAACGGGGTTGGGGTACAATGAGCAGTTCTTC
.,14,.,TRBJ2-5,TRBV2,CACRDKMTKETQYF,TGTGCCTGTCGGGACAAGATGACCAAAGAGACCCAGTACTTC
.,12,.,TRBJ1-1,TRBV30,CAWSVGRYEAFF,TGTGCCTGGAGTGTTGGTCGGTATGAAGCTTTCTTT
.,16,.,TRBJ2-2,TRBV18,CASSPWEGANTGELFF,TGTGCCAGCTCACCCTGGGAGGGGGCGAACACCGGGGAGCTGTTTTTT
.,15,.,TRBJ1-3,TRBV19,CASTTIDSDGNTIYF,TGTGCCAGTACCACAATAGACTCAGATGGAAACACCATATATTTT
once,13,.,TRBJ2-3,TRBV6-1,CASSLTRGDTQYF,TGTGCCAGCAGTTTAACAAGGGGGGATACGCAGTATTTT
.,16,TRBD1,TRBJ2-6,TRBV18,CASSPTRQGNPAVLTF,TGTGCCAGCTCACCGACACGACAGGGGAATCCAGCCGTCCTGACTTTC
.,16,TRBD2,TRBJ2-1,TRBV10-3,CAISPLAGGLTGEQFF,TGTGCCATCAGTCCACTAGCGGGGGGGCTGACCGGTGAGCAGTTCTTC
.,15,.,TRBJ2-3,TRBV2,CASRGGGTSTDTQYF,TGTGCCAGCAGGGGCGGGGGCACTAGCACAGATACGCAGTATTTT
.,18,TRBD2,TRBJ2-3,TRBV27,CASSLTRPGLAGGDTQYF,TGTGCCAGCAGTCTTACCCGACCGGGACTAGCGGGGGGGGATACGCAGTATTTT
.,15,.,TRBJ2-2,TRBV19,CASRSNRVRSGELFF,TGTGCCAGTAGATCTAACAGGGTGAGGAGCGGGGAGCTGTTTTTT
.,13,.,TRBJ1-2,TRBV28,CASSLTGFYGYTF,TGTGCCAGCAGTCTTACAGGGTTCTATGGCTACACCTTC
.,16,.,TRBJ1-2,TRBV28,CASSLGAGGVSYGYTF,TGTGCCAGCAGTTTGGGGGCCGGGGGGGTGAGCTATGGCTACACCTTC
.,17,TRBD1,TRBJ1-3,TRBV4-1,CASSQGQQGAAGNTIYF,TGCGCCAGCAGCCAAGGGCAACAGGGGGCTGCTGGAAACACCATATATTTT
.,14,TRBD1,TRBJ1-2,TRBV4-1,CASSDTGTVYGYTF,TGCGCCAGCAGCGACACCGGGACAGTTTATGGCTACACCTTC
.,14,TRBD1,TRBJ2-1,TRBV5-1,CASSLGQGFDEQFF,TGCGCCAGCAGCTTGGGACAGGGGTTCGATGAGCAGTTCTTC
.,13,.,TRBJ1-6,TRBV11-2,CASSLQPNSPLHF,TGTGCCAGCAGCCTACAGCCTAATTCACCCCTCCACTTT
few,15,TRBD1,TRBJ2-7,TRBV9,CASSVSTGGRDEQYF,TGTGCCAGCAGCGTCTCGACAGGGGGCAGGGACGAGCAGTACTTC
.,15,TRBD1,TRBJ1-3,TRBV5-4,CASSPGQNSGNTIYF,TGTGCCAGCAGCCCGGGACAGAACTCTGGAAACACCATATATTTT
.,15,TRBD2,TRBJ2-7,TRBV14,CASSQGLAGPYEQYF,TGTGCCAGCAGCCAAGGACTAGCGGGGCCCTACGAGCAGTACTTC
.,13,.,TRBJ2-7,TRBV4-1,CASSLDYSYEQYF,TGCGCCAGCAGCCTCGACTACTCCTACGAGCAGTACTTC
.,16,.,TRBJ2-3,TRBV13,CASSSNYRVGTDTQYF,TGTGCCAGCAGCTCGAACTACAGGGTGGGGACAGATACGCAGTATTTT
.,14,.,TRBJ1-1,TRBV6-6,CASSYSNGGAEAFF,TGTGCCAGCAGTTACTCGAATGGGGGGGCTGAAGCTTTCTTT
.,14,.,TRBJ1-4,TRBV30,CAWKETSRAEKLFF,TGTGCCTGGAAAGAAACCTCGAGGGCGGAAAAACTGTTTTTT
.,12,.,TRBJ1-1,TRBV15,CATSHTGREAFF,TGTGCCACCAGCCATACAGGGCGCGAAGCTTTCTTT
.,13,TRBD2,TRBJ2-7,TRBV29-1,CSVEPSGSKVQYF,TGCAGCGTTGAGCCTAGCGGGAGTAAAGTGCAGTACTTC
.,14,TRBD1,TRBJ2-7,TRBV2,CASSVRQGNYEQYF,TGTGCCAGCAGTGTCCGACAGGGGAACTACGAGCAGTACTTC
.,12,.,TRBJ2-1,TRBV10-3,CAISARVDEQFF,TGTGCCATCAGTGCCCGGGTAGATGAGCAGTTCTTC
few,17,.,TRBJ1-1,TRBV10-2,CASSGTPEWTAHTEAFF,TGCGCCAGCAGTGGGACCCCGGAGTGGACTGCTCACACTGAAGCTTTCTTT
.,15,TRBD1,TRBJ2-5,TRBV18,CASSPQTGSQETQYF,TGTGCCAGCTCACCACAGACAGGGTCCCAAGAGACCCAGTACTTC
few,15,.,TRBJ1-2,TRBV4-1,CASSQSAGEQYGYTF,TGCGCCAGCAGCCAAAGTGCAGGGGAGCAATATGGCTACACCTTC
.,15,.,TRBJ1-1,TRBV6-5,CASRRLPDQNTEAFF,TGTGCCAGCAGGCGACTCCCAGACCAGAACACTGAAGCTTTCTTT
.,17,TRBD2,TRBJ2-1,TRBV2,CASSGTRAGIHYNEQFF,TGTGCCAGCAGTGGGACTAGAGCGGGGATACACTACAATGAGCAGTTCTTC
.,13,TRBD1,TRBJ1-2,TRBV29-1,CSVEYGTGFGYTF,TGCAGCGTTGAATATGGGACAGGGTTTGGCTACACCTTC
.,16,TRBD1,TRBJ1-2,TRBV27,CAGSLSGTGAGYGYTF,TGTGCCGGCAGTTTGTCCGGGACAGGGGCAGGATATGGCTACACCTTC
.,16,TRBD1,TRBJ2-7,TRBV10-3,CAISGLPTGEIYEQYF,TGTGCCATCAGTGGACTTCCGACAGGGGAAATTTACGAGCAGTACTTC
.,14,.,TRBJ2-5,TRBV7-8,CASTPREVSETQYF,TGTGCCAGCACCCCGCGCGAGGTTTCGGAGACCCAGTACTTC
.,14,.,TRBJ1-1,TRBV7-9,CASSLVGGLTEAFF,TGTGCCAGCAGCTTAGTGGGGGGGCTCACTGAAGCTTTCTTT
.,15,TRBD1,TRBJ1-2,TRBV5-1,CASSPTPDRGHGYTF,TGCGCCAGCAGCCCTACCCCCGACAGGGGGCATGGCTACACCTTC
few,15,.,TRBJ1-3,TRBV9,CASSGGGGKGNTIYF,TGTGCCAGCAGTGGTGGTGGGGGCAAAGGAAACACCATATATTTT
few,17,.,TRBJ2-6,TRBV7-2,CASSLRRDIWGANVLTF,TGTGCCAGCAGCTTAAGAAGGGACATCTGGGGGGCCAACGTCCTGACTTTC
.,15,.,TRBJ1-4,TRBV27,CASSKGVGINEKLFF,TGTGCCAGCAGCAAGGGGGTTGGGATTAATGAAAAACTGTTTTTT
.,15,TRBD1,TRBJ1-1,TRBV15,CATSKSTGGSTEAFF,TGTGCCACCAGCAAATCGACAGGGGGTAGTACTGAAGCTTTCTTT
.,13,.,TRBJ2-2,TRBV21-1,CASSNRGTGELFF,TGTGCCAGCAGCAACCGGGGTACCGGGGAGCTGTTTTTT
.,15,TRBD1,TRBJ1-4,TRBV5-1,CASSLQGGANEKLFF,TGCGCCAGCAGCTTGCAGGGGGGAGCTAATGAAAAACTGTTTTTT
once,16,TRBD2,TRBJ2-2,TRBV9,CASSALAGALTGELFF,TGTGCCAGCAGCGCATTAGCGGGGGCCTTGACCGGGGAGCTGTTTTTT